The 14 T cell receptor beta chains in this list originate from one sample, sequenced in a study of blood T cell repertoires in COVID-19. Data came from immunoSEQ multiplex PCR; TCRdb stores just in-frame clones and leaves some out. The sample holds just over 25,000 clones, 70% to 90% seen once. Sequenced input: peripheral blood. The receptor set was obtained from a man aged 70 or older with acute or convalescent COVID-19.

V usage is TRBV28 and J usage is TRBJ2-3; D unresolved. The CDR3 spans 13 residues. The ends were cut back, 6 bases at V and 2 bases at J, with 9 bases in the middle. The germline V gene encodes CDR1 MDHEN and CDR2 SYDVKM. CDR3 loop: CASRPADTDTQYF. The CDR3 DNA follows: TGTGCCAGCAGACCCGCAGACACAGATACGCAGTATTTT. Filled out from reference TRBV28 and TRBJ2-3, the complete variable domain reads DVKVTQSSRYLVKRTGEKVFLECVQDMDHENMFWYRQDPGLGLRLIYFSYDVKMKEKGDIPEGYSVSREKKERFSLILESASTNQTSMYLCASRPADTDTQYFGPGTRLTVL.

The sample holds a few counts of this clone. Other DNA sequences in this specimen translate into the identical CDR3. This chain uses TRBV3-1 (or the pseudogene TRBV3-2) with TRBJ2-7, with 12 bases that match TRBD2. The CDR3 is made up of 15 amino acids. J gave up 0 bases and V 3 bases, and 0 bases lay outside the gene matches. Germline V gene data show CDR1 as LGHDT and CDR2 as YNNKEL (reference sequence). The CDR3, as DNA: TGTGCCAGCAGCCAGGGACTAGCGGGCTCCTACGAGCAGTACTTC. It translates to CASSQGLAGSYEQYF.

The chain links TRBV11-2 to TRBJ2-5, with D perhaps matching TRBD1 (6 bases). Germline V gene lookup returns CDR1 SGHAT and CDR2 FQNNGV. With 5 bases removed from V and 2 bases from J, the gap between germline ends came to 12 bases. The CDR3 is 14 amino acids. CDR3 region: CASSPRTAQETQYF. Written as DNA, the CDR3 is TGTGCCAGCAGCCCCCGGACAGCTCAAGAGACCCAGTACTTC.

The genes are TRBV4-1 and TRBJ2-1; TRBD2 aligns across 8 bases. The CDR3 sequence is 16 residues long. V was clipped by 2 bases and J by 7 bases; unmatched bases: 10. Germline CDR1 reads MGHRA; CDR2 reads YSYEKL. The CDR3 here is CASSQNPAGGPNEQFF. In DNA form, the CDR3 reads TGCGCCAGCAGCCAAAATCCGGCGGGAGGCCCTAATGAGCAGTTCTTC.

This clone was detected only once. CDR3 in DNA: TGTGCCAGCAGCGTAGCGGGATCCACTTACAATGAGCAGTTCTTC. Its protein product is CASSVAGSTYNEQFF. V gene TRBV9 combines with J gene TRBJ2-1; possibly TRBD2 for D (5 bases). Germline V gives CDR1 SGDLS, CDR2 YYNGEE. The CDR3 is made up of 15 amino acids. V was pared by 0 bases and J by 4 bases, with 11 bases between.

This chain links TRBV9 with TRBJ2-3; D is possibly TRBD1 (5 bases). Germline V gene lookup returns CDR1 SGDLS and CDR2 YYNGEE. The CDR3 runs to 15 residues. V lost 0 bases to trimming and J lost 2 bases, with 10 bases between them. The CDR3 spells CASSVDRGHTDTQYF. CDR3 nucleotides: TGTGCCAGCAGCGTAGATAGGGGCCACACAGATACGCAGTATTTT.

The chain is built from TRBV7-9 and TRBJ2-1, with D tentatively TRBD2 (5 bases). This CDR3 is 14 amino acids long. Germline CDR1 and CDR2: SEHNR and FQNEAQ (reference sequence). V shed 3 bases and J shed 5 bases, with 11 bases lying between them. The CDR3 DNA follows: TGTGCCAGCAGCTTTACCGGACTTAACAATGAGCAGTTCTTC. Amino acids: CASSFTGLNNEQFF.

The DNA for the CDR3 is TGTGCCAGCAGTCCCCCCCCTCTAGCGGGAGTGGTCAATGAGCAGTTCTTC. It codes for CASSPPPLAGVVNEQFF. This chain links TRBV6-2 or TRBV6-3 with TRBJ2-1; 10 bases map to TRBD2. Germline-derived CDR1 and CDR2 are MNHEY and SVGEGT. This CDR3 is 17 amino acids long. V lost 5 bases, J lost 6 bases, and 13 bases stayed unmatched.

The chain recombines TRBV6-6 with TRBJ2-1; weak D call: TRBD2 (6 bases). The CDR3 runs to 16 residues. The V end was cut by 7 bases, the J end by 6 bases, with 22 bases between. From germline, CDR1 is MNHNY and CDR2 SVGAGI (reference sequence). DNA of the CDR3: TGTGCCAGCACCTATCTCGGAGGGCCCCAGGGCAATGAGCAGTTCTTC. It codes for CASTYLGGPQGNEQFF.

This clone has a single count. The rearrangement uses TRBV9 and TRBJ2-7, with 7 nucleotides matching TRBD2. Trimming took 0 bases from V and 2 from J; bases not matched to a gene: 8. Germline loops: CDR1 SGDLS, CDR2 YYNGEE. The CDR3 has 16 residues. This CDR3 reads CASSVGGAGEAYEQYF. CDR3 nucleotide sequence: TGTGCCAGCAGCGTAGGAGGGGCGGGAGAGGCCTACGAGCAGTACTTC.

V and J are TRBV28 and TRBJ2-5; D ambiguous. Germline CDR1 is MDHEN and CDR2 is SYDVKM. Trimming removed 2 bases from V and 1 base from J, with 8 bases in between. This CDR3 has 14 amino acids. The CDR3 is CASSLMTLQETQYF. The DNA of the CDR3 is TGTGCCAGCAGTTTAATGACACTCCAAGAGACCCAGTACTTC.

The chain couples TRBV19 to TRBJ2-2; 9 bases are a match to TRBD1. The CDR3 loop spans 16 amino acids. Germline assignment: CDR1 LNHDA and CDR2 SQIVND (reference sequence). V dropped 3 bases and J dropped 7; count of bases not matched to a gene: 9. As DNA, the CDR3 is TGTGCCAGTAGTATTGAGGACAGGGGAGGACTCGGGGAGCTGTTTTTT. Its protein is CASSIEDRGGLGELFF. Looking up the rest from reference TRBV19 and TRBJ2-2 gives the full variable domain: DGGITQSPKYLFRKEGQNVTLSCEQNLNHDAMYWYRQDPGQGLRLIYYSQIVNDFQKGDIAEGYSVSREKKESFPLTVTSAQKNPTAFYLCASSIEDRGGLGELFFGEGSRLTVL.

CDR3 sequence: CASSLITGVAGEQYF. CDR3 nucleotides: TGTGCCAGCAGCTTGATTACAGGGGTAGCGGGGGAGCAGTACTTC. The chain couples TRBV5-6 to TRBJ2-7; possibly TRBD2 for D (8 bases). The CDR3 totals 15 residues. Trimming left V 1 base short and J 7 bases short, with 18 bases between. Germline V gene sequence: CDR1 SGHDT, CDR2 YYEEEE.

This clone was observed a handful of times. V usage is TRBV19 and J usage is TRBJ1-6, with D uncertain. The length of the CDR3 is 15 residues. In germline, CDR1 is LNHDA, CDR2 SQIVND (reference sequence). The V end was cut by 1 base, the J end by 7 bases, with 11 bases between. Here the CDR3 DNA reads TGTGCCAGTAGTATAGTCGCGACACTGAATTCACCCCTCCACTTT. Its protein is CASSIVATLNSPLHF.